This T cell receptor beta chain was captured in a study of blood T cell repertoires in COVID-19. Clones were read by immunoSEQ multiplex PCR, and TCRdb kept only the in-frame ones, dropping some. The sample yields about 85,000 clones, around 87% seen once. This clone was recorded only once. The CDR3 sequence is 11 residues long. Germline CDR1 reads MNHEY; CDR2 reads SVGEGT. V shed 6 bases and J shed 6 bases, with 6 bases lying between them. The specimen sequenced was peripheral blood. J is TRBJ2-1 and V is TRBV6-2 or TRBV6-3; no reliable D call. This TCR was sampled from a woman older than 75 with active or convalescent COVID-19. The CDR3 protein is CASSRVNEQFF. CDR3 coding DNA: TGTGCCAGCAGCCGAGTCAATGAGCAGTTCTTC.